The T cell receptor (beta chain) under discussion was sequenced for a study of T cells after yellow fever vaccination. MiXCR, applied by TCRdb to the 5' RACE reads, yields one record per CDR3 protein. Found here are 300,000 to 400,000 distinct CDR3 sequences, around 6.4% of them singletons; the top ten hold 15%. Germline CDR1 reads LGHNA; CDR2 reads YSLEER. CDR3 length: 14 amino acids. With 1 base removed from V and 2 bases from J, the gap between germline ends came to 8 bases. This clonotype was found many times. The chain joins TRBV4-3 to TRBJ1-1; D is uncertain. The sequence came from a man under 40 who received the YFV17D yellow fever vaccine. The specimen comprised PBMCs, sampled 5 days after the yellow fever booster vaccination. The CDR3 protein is CASSQGILNTEAFF. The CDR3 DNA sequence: TGCGCCAGCAGCCAAGGGATCTTAAACACTGAAGCTTTCTTT.